This entry is about one TCR beta chain. Its antigen is still unknown. This entry is derived from a study of vaccination and CD4 T cells after COVID-19. About the study: A vaccine, either BNT162b2 or mRNA-1273, was given to participants in two doses. Every culture used as a control got a CEFX pool, an HIV-1 Nef pool, or no peptide. Study observations and caveats: Median SARS-CoV-2-reactive clonotype numbers went from about 20 to 38; this increase was not significant.

Treatment meaning: roughly 10-day PBMC culture with coronavirus spike peptide pools or control peptides (ViraFEST assay). The ends were cut back, 3 bases at V and 0 bases at J, with 9 bases in the middle. This CDR3 has 15 amino acids. Cultured CD4+ T cell DNA underwent sequencing with the Oncomine TCR Beta short-read assay. TCRdb fed the PCR reads into MiXCR, producing one record per CDR3 protein. The repertoire includes roughly 15,000 distinct CDR3 sequences, approximately 58% of them detected once, and about 17% sits in the top ten. The gene calls are TRBV23-1 and TRBJ1-5, with no clear D. TRBV23-1 is an ORF, and what it does is uncertain. The source of this sequence is a human donor who had recovered from COVID-19. The sequenced sample was CD4+ T cells from blood, cultured in vitro. The CDR3 is CASSQRHDSNQPQHF. The DNA of the CDR3 is TGCGCCAGCAGTCAGCGGCACGATAGCAATCAGCCCCAGCATTTT.